The clone carrying this TCR beta chain has at least ten counts. What it binds is unknown. The data are from a study of cytomegalovirus exposure and HLA in healthy donors. Regarding the study as a whole: Researchers reported in a later analysis that common viral pathogens appeared linked to several top clusters. Researchers counted around 180 TCR beta chains as cytomegalovirus-associated.

PCR was performed using 60 Vbeta and 13 Jbeta primers. Produced via immunoSEQ multiplex PCR; TCRdb's table is partial and in-frame only. The data contain 200,000 to 250,000 clones, approximately 79% of them singletons. In germline, CDR1 is SGDLS, CDR2 YYNGEE. V shed 3 bases, J shed 1 base, and the junction held 2 bases outside the gene matches. The CDR3 loop spans 14 amino acids. J is TRBJ1-1 and V is TRBV9, with 8 bases identical to TRBD1. Sequencing was performed on PBMCs. The TCR originated in a man aged 50-60 years in good health and CMV-seronegative. The CDR3 DNA reads TGTGCCAGCAGCGGGGGGACAGGGAACACTGAAGCTTTCTTT. This gives the protein CASSGGTGNTEAFF.